These T cell receptor beta chains were read from a single sample in a study of T-cell reconstitution after alpha-beta-depleted transplantation in children. TCRdb called the PCR reads again in MiXCR, with one record for every CDR3 protein. Of about a million distinct CDR3 sequences in the sample, around 30% are singletons; the top ten hold about 28%. The starting material was PBMCs, mostly from graft donor cells, obtained 360 days after TCRalphabeta/CD19-depleted stem cell transplant. These receptors all come from a boy younger than two who had a stem cell transplant for SCID, so the T cells may come from the graft donor. Both conserved end residues are part of each CDR3. Fields, in order: V gene, clone size, D gene, J gene, CDR3 DNA, CDR3 protein. A D gene is named only where the DNA matches it firmly. For some rows the clone size is stated as once, few or many, or as a class when expanded; others skip it.

TRBV7-8	few	-	TRBJ2-1	TGTGCCAGCGGACCTAGATTGGTGGGGGCCCAGGTTAGTGCCCATGAGCAGTTCTTC	CASGPRLVGAQVSAHEQFF
TRBV11-1	once	-	TRBJ1-1	TGTGCCAGCAGCTTTCTCGAGGGCTTGGGCACTGAAGCTTTCTTT	CASSFLEGLGTEAFF
TRBV5-1	few	TRBD1	TRBJ2-7	TGCGCCAGCAGCTTGGGCCTTTTGGACAGGGAAACTCCCTACGAGCAGTACTTC	CASSLGLLDRETPYEQYF
TRBV20-1	few	-	TRBJ2-7	TGCAGTGTACCGGGACGCAAGTTCTACGAGCAGTACTTC	CSVPGRKFYEQYF
TRBV20-1	-	TRBD1	TRBJ1-1	TGCAGTGCAAACCAGGGGGCACACACTGAAGCTTTCTTT	CSANQGAHTEAFF
TRBV12-3/TRBV12-4	-	-	TRBJ1-6	TGTGCCAGCACCTTGTCGGGGTTAGGGAAGGGTAATTCACCCCTCCACTTT	CASTLSGLGKGNSPLHF
TRBV5-1	few	-	TRBJ1-1	TGCGCCAGCAGCTTGGGCTCAGGGACGGGGGGTGAAGCTTTCTTT	CASSLGSGTGGEAFF
TRBV7-2	-	TRBD2	TRBJ2-1	TGTGCCAGCAGCTTCTCAGCGGGGACTGTCAATGAGCAGTTCTTC	CASSFSAGTVNEQFF
TRBV10-2	few	-	TRBJ2-7	TGCGCCAGCAGTGAGTCTTTCTACGAGCAGTACTTC	CASSESFYEQYF
TRBV4-2	-	-	TRBJ1-2	TGTGCCAGCAGCCAAGAGATCCCACGGGATGGCTACACCTTC	CASSQEIPRDGYTF
TRBV5-1	few	TRBD2	TRBJ2-1	TGCGCCAGCAGCTTGGTAGCGAAGACTAGCGGGGGTCCCAATGAGCAGTTCTTC	CASSLVAKTSGGPNEQFF
TRBV11-2	-	TRBD1	TRBJ1-6	TGTGCCAGCAGCCCCAGACAGGGGCCGAGGGGTTCACCCCTCCACTTT	CASSPRQGPRGSPLHF
TRBV29-1	-	-	TRBJ2-3	TGCAGCGTTGGGGAATTGGGCACAAATACGCAGTATTTT	CSVGELGTNTQYF
TRBV7-9	few	-	TRBJ2-3	TGTGCCAGCAGCTTAGCCCAGGGGAACCCAGATACGCAGTATTTT	CASSLAQGNPDTQYF
TRBV2	once	TRBD1	TRBJ2-7	TGTGCCAGCAGGGCCACAGGGGCAAGCGAGCAGTACTTC	CASRATGASEQYF
TRBV5-1	few	-	TRBJ2-7	TGCGCCAGCAGCCCGGACTGGAGGGTAAAGCAGTACTTC	CASSPDWRVKQYF
TRBV10-3	few	-	TRBJ1-2	TGTGCCATCACTCGACAGCCGACCGGCTTAAGTGGCTACACCTTC	CAITRQPTGLSGYTF
TRBV12-3/TRBV12-4	many	TRBD1	TRBJ2-4	TGTGCCAGCAGTGGCGGCCGGGACAGGGTTGCCAAAAACATTCAGTACTTC	CASSGGRDRVAKNIQYF
TRBV12-3/TRBV12-4	few	-	TRBJ1-5	TGTGCCGTGGCCGGCGGCCCGAATCAGCCCCAGCATTTT	CAVAGGPNQPQHF
TRBV2	few	TRBD2	TRBJ2-1	TGTGCCAGCAGTTGGGGAAGGACTAGCCTAGAGGATGAGCAGTTCTTC	CASSWGRTSLEDEQFF
TRBV20-1	-	TRBD1	TRBJ2-7	TGCAGTGCTAGAGAACCAGGGGGACACGAGCAGTACTTC	CSAREPGGHEQYF
TRBV5-1	-	-	TRBJ2-3	TGCGCCAGCAGCTTATTCGGGGGCAGAGATACGCAGTATTTT	CASSLFGGRDTQYF
TRBV5-1	once	-	TRBJ2-3	TGCGCCAGCAGCCACGGACAGGCCTTAGCGGGGACCTACACAGATACGCAGTATTTT	CASSHGQALAGTYTDTQYF
TRBV20-1	-	-	TRBJ1-4	TGCAGTGCTAGCAGGTGGAATGAAAAACTGTTTTTT	CSASRWNEKLFF
TRBV4-2	-	TRBD2	TRBJ2-3	TGTGCCAGCAGCCAAATAAGGATAAGGGAGGGAACAGATACGCAGTATTTT	CASSQIRIREGTDTQYF
TRBV10-3	once	-	TRBJ2-1	TGTGCCATCAGTGAGGGGGTACTCTACAATGAGCAGTTCTTC	CAISEGVLYNEQFF
TRBV11-2	-	-	TRBJ2-5	TGTGCCACCCAGCCCCCTGGGGGTTACCAAGAGACCCAGTACTTC	CATQPPGGYQETQYF
TRBV20-1	-	-	TRBJ1-1	TGCAGTGTGGGGGAGATGAACACTGAAGCTTTCTTT	CSVGEMNTEAFF
TRBV10-3	-	TRBD2	TRBJ2-7	TGTGCCATCACTGGGGCTAGCGGGTGGGAGCAGTACTTC	CAITGASGWEQYF
TRBV28	-	-	TRBJ1-4	TGTGCCAGCAGTGGGACGGTATCTAATGAAAAACTGTTTTTT	CASSGTVSNEKLFF
TRBV24-1	-	-	TRBJ2-7	TGTGCCACCAGTGATTTGCTCGGGGGACCCTGGCCCTACGAGCAGTACTTC	CATSDLLGGPWPYEQYF
TRBV24-1	-	TRBD1	TRBJ2-2	TGTGCCACCAGTGAATCCGGGACAGGGAACACCGGGGAGCTGTTTTTT	CATSESGTGNTGELFF
TRBV10-3	-	TRBD1	TRBJ2-1	TGTGCCATCAGCTTCGACAGGGATTCGGTTTATGAGCAGTTCTTC	CAISFDRDSVYEQFF
TRBV25-1	-	TRBD2	TRBJ2-3	TGTGCCAGCAGCCGGACTAGCGTAATCACAGATACGCAGTATTTT	CASSRTSVITDTQYF
TRBV7-7	-	-	TRBJ2-1	TGTGCCAGCCCCATTGGGGGGCCTTACAATGAGCAGTTCTTC	CASPIGGPYNEQFF
TRBV20-1	-	-	TRBJ2-7	TGCAGTGCTAGACTCGGGACGAACTACGAGCAGTACTTC	CSARLGTNYEQYF
TRBV7-2	-	-	TRBJ2-3	TGTGCCAGCAGCAAAGGGGGTTCGGGGCCCCAAGATACGCAGTATTTT	CASSKGGSGPQDTQYF
TRBV4-2	-	-	TRBJ2-6	TGTGCCAGCAGCTATTCGGGACGCACAAGCTCTGGGGCCAACGTCCTGACTTTC	CASSYSGRTSSGANVLTF
TRBV2	few	TRBD2	TRBJ2-1	TGTGCCAGCAGTGAAACAGCGGGGGTCTTCTACAATGAGCAGTTCTTC	CASSETAGVFYNEQFF
TRBV5-6	-	-	TRBJ1-3	TGTGCCAGCAGCCCGCAAGGACGGGGGTCTGGAAACACCATATATTTT	CASSPQGRGSGNTIYF
TRBV9	few	-	TRBJ2-2	TGTGCCAGTACAAGGGCGCCGAATGACGGGGAGCTGTTTTTT	CASTRAPNDGELFF
TRBV2	-	TRBD1	TRBJ2-5	TGTGCCAGCACCCCCGGGACAGGGGGCCGAGAGACCCAGTACTTC	CASTPGTGGRETQYF
TRBV12-3/TRBV12-4	-	TRBD1	TRBJ1-2	TGTGCCAGCAGTCCCCCTGGACAGGGCCCTAACTATGGCTACACCTTC	CASSPPGQGPNYGYTF
TRBV20-1	-	TRBD1	TRBJ2-7	TGCAGTGCGATAAGGCCGGGACAGGGCTACGAGCAGTACTTC	CSAIRPGQGYEQYF
TRBV6-5	few	-	TRBJ2-5	TGTGCCAGCAGTTACTCAGAGCCGGGTGAGACCCAGTACTTC	CASSYSEPGETQYF
TRBV6-2/TRBV6-3	few	-	TRBJ2-1	TGTGCCAGCAGTTATGGGACTTGGCTACGGGGGTTCTTC	CASSYGTWLRGFF
TRBV5-8	many	-	TRBJ2-3	TGTGCCAGCAGCTTGGAGGGTCGGGATACGCAGTATTTT	CASSLEGRDTQYF
TRBV5-1	-	-	TRBJ2-7	TGCGCCAGCAGCGTGAGCCGGGACAAGAACTACGAGCAGTACTTC	CASSVSRDKNYEQYF
TRBV3-1	-	-	TRBJ2-1	TGTGCCAGCAGTCGCGTGTCGAGCTCCTACAATGAGCAGTTCTTC	CASSRVSSSYNEQFF
TRBV12-3/TRBV12-4	-	-	TRBJ2-1	TGTGCCAGCACTCTTGACGGTTACAATGAGCAGTTCTTC	CASTLDGYNEQFF
TRBV5-1	-	TRBD2	TRBJ2-5	TGCGCCAGCAGCTTCGGGGGGGCCCTAGAGACCCAGTACTTC	CASSFGGALETQYF
TRBV15	-	-	TRBJ2-7	TGTGCCACCAGCAGAGATTCCGGGTTGGTTGTGCAGTACTTC	CATSRDSGLVVQYF
TRBV12-3/TRBV12-4	-	-	TRBJ1-1	TGTGCCAGCAGGACAATAACTGAAGCTTTCTTT	CASRTITEAFF
TRBV12-3/TRBV12-4	few	TRBD2	TRBJ2-1	TGTGCCAGCAGTCCCGACGCTAGCGGGGGGGCCGGTGAGCAGTTCTTC	CASSPDASGGAGEQFF
TRBV5-1	-	-	TRBJ1-1	TGCGCCAGCAGTCCAGAGTGGGGGAACACTGAAGCTTTCTTT	CASSPEWGNTEAFF
TRBV28	-	-	TRBJ2-7	TGTGCCAGCAGCTTACTCCTTAGACCGGTGATCACCTACGAGCAGTACTTC	CASSLLLRPVITYEQYF
TRBV28	few	TRBD1	TRBJ1-1	TGTGCCAGCAGACCAGGGGGCACGAAGGGGACTGAAGCTTTCTTT	CASRPGGTKGTEAFF
TRBV5-1	-	TRBD2	TRBJ2-3	TGCGCCAGCAGCTATGGGACGTCGGGGGGGGCCACAGATACGCAGTATTTT	CASSYGTSGGATDTQYF